Listed below are T cell receptor beta chains from one sample, sequenced in a study of beta chain features in type 1 diabetes. Sequenced by immunoSEQ multiplex PCR; TCRdb stores in-frame clones only, minus some. The sample holds about 240,000 clones; around 13% are singletons and the top ten take almost 0.02%. Specimen: naive CD4+ T cells from blood. These receptors were obtained from a man between 25 and 39 years old with type 1 diabetes. CDR3s include the opening cysteine and the closing phenylalanine or tryptophan. Each record gives: clone size, V gene, J gene, D gene, CDR3 protein, CDR3 DNA. A D gene is named only where the DNA matches it firmly. Part of the rows lack a size; the others show once, few, many or a class for expanded clones.

size: few
V: TRBV4-2
J: TRBJ2-1
D: TRBD2
CDR3: CASSQGRGGSYNEQFF
DNA: TGTGCCAGCAGCCAAGGGCGGGGGGGCTCCTACAATGAGCAGTTCTTC

size: .
V: TRBV2
J: TRBJ2-5
D: .
CDR3: CASSDGSRRGETQYF
DNA: TGTGCCAGCAGTGATGGTAGCCGGCGGGGAGAGACCCAGTACTTC

size: .
V: TRBV7-9
J: TRBJ2-2
D: .
CDR3: CASSPRTSGELFF
DNA: TGTGCCAGCAGCCCTCGAACTAGCGGGGAGCTGTTTTTT

size: .
V: TRBV18
J: TRBJ2-2
D: TRBD2
CDR3: CASSPRSSSGVTGELFF
DNA: TGTGCCAGCTCACCAAGATCGTCTAGCGGGGTCACCGGGGAGCTGTTTTTT

size: .
V: TRBV29-1
J: TRBJ2-7
D: .
CDR3: CSVGPGGPEQYF
DNA: TGCAGCGTTGGCCCCGGGGGTCCGGAGCAGTACTTC

size: few
V: TRBV30
J: TRBJ2-6
D: TRBD1
CDR3: CAGVGHRGPGANVLTF
DNA: TGTGCCGGGGTAGGACACAGGGGGCCTGGGGCCAACGTCCTGACTTTC

size: .
V: TRBV5-6
J: TRBJ2-5
D: .
CDR3: CASSLAQETQYF
DNA: TGTGCCAGCAGCTTGGCACAAGAGACCCAGTACTTC

size: .
V: TRBV7-9
J: TRBJ1-6
D: .
CDR3: CASSRGDSPLHF
DNA: TGTGCCAGCAGCCGGGGGGATTCACCCCTCCACTTT

size: .
V: TRBV19
J: TRBJ2-7
D: .
CDR3: CASSTSREKNEQYF
DNA: TGTGCCAGTAGTACCTCCCGGGAGAAAAACGAGCAGTACTTC

size: .
V: TRBV7-2
J: TRBJ2-1
D: TRBD2
CDR3: CASSLRVSGGAVYEQFF
DNA: TGTGCCAGCAGCTTAAGGGTTAGCGGGGGGGCGGTCTATGAGCAGTTCTTC

size: .
V: TRBV11-2
J: TRBJ2-3
D: .
CDR3: CASSPRGVGTDTQYF
DNA: TGTGCCAGCAGCCCCAGGGGGGTTGGCACAGATACGCAGTATTTT

size: .
V: TRBV11-2
J: TRBJ2-7
D: .
CDR3: CASSLARGSYEQYF
DNA: TGTGCCAGCAGCTTAGCTCGCGGCTCCTACGAGCAGTACTTC

size: .
V: TRBV29-1
J: TRBJ2-5
D: .
CDR3: CSVRDWGETQYF
DNA: TGCAGCGTTAGGGACTGGGGAGAGACCCAGTACTTC

size: few
V: TRBV28
J: TRBJ2-7
D: .
CDR3: CASSLRQVSYEQYF
DNA: TGTGCCAGCAGTTTAAGACAGGTCTCCTACGAGCAGTACTTC

size: .
V: TRBV23-1
J: TRBJ2-1
D: TRBD2
CDR3: CASSQAPGGAGGLNEQFF
DNA: TGCGCCAGCAGTCAAGCCCCGGGGGGGGCGGGAGGGCTAAATGAGCAGTTCTTC

size: few
V: TRBV27
J: TRBJ2-7
D: TRBD1
CDR3: CASSLPGTAPYEQYF
DNA: TGTGCCAGCAGTTTGCCCGGGACAGCTCCCTACGAGCAGTACTTC